Below are 17 T cell receptor beta chains sequenced from a single sample in a study of blood T cells in healthy people across ages. Combining a sample-barcoded 5' primer with a J-beta primer mix, a second PCR ran for 7 to 11 cycles. TCRdb redid the calling of the 5' RACE reads with MiXCR, one entry per CDR3 protein. Among 1.5 million to 2 million distinct CDR3 sequences listed, roughly a third were seen once. Sequencing was carried out using blood. The receptor set was obtained from a woman in her 30s in good health.

This rearrangement joins TRBV7-9 to TRBJ1-1, with 7 bases that match TRBD1. This CDR3 spans 14 amino acids. Looked up from germline, CDR1 is SEHNR and CDR2 is FQNEAQ (reference sequence). V was pared by 4 bases and J by 7 bases, with 9 bases of the junction left unmatched. In DNA form, the CDR3 reads TGTGCCAGCAGCTGGCAGGGGGGAAGAGGTGAAGCTTTCTTT. Translated, it gives CASSWQGGRGEAFF.

This clonotype was observed a few times. The CDR3 is CASSVEGTYNEQFF. The CDR3 region has the DNA TGTGCCAGCAGCGTAGAAGGGACCTACAATGAGCAGTTCTTC. This chain uses TRBV9 with TRBJ2-1; D is undetermined. Germline CDR1 is SGDLS and CDR2 is YYNGEE. The CDR3 totals 14 residues. V was pared by 0 bases and J by 2 bases, with 6 bases between.

This clonotype has more than one count but fewer than ten. This chain links TRBV5-1 with TRBJ2-1; 7 nucleotides align to TRBD2. V gave up 0 bases and J gave up 7 bases; unmatched junction bases: 10. Germline V CDR1 and CDR2: SGHRS, YFSETQ. CDR3 length equals 16 residues. The CDR3 protein is CASSLAGGGLWNEQFF. For the CDR3, the DNA is TGCGCCAGCAGCTTGGCCGGGGGAGGGTTGTGGAATGAGCAGTTCTTC.

The chain links TRBV30 to TRBJ2-3, with TRBD1 matching over 10 bases. Germline trimming cut 0 bases from V and 6 bases from J; bases unmatched to any gene: 9. The length of the CDR3 is 16 residues. Germline CDR1 and CDR2: GTSNPN and SVGIG (reference sequence). As DNA, the CDR3 is TGTGCCTGGAGTGTACTGGGACAGGGGAATTTGGATACGCAGTATTTT. It is translated as CAWSVLGQGNLDTQYF. The full variable domain, in which reference TRBV30 and TRBJ2-3 provide the parts outside the CDR3, is SQTIHQWPATLVQPVGSPLSLECTVEGTSNPNLYWYRQAAGRGLQLLFYSVGIGQISSEVPQNLSASRPQDRQFILSSKKLLLSDSGFYLCAWSVLGQGNLDTQYFGPGTRLTVL.

This clonotype has a handful of counts. CDR3 sequence: CASSGITSGGPSIHEQFF. The CDR3 coding sequence is TGTGCCAGCAGCGGAATTACTAGCGGGGGTCCGTCGATCCATGAGCAGTTCTTC. The rearrangement uses TRBV5-6 and TRBJ2-1, with 11 bases lining up with TRBD2. The CDR3 runs 18 residues. Trimming removed 4 bases from V and 8 bases from J; junction bases left unmatched: 17. Germline CDR1 SGHDT, CDR2 YYEEEE.

This chain uses TRBV30 with TRBJ1-2; possibly TRBD1 for D (6 bases). Trimming removed 1 base from V and 4 bases from J, with 16 bases in between. This CDR3 is 15 amino acids long. Germline assignment: CDR1 GTSNPN and CDR2 SVGIG (reference sequence). The CDR3 DNA follows: TGTGCCTGGAGTGAACGCAGGGGAGTGGGCTATGGCTACACCTTC. It is translated as CAWSERRGVGYGYTF.

On this clonotype: An end of the junction differs from the germline gene, which may be a read error. The chain links TRBV27 to TRBJ1-1, with 7 bases lining up with TRBD1. The CDR3 consists of 14 residues. Germline CDR1 and CDR2: MNHEY and SMNVEV (reference sequence). The CDR3 DNA reads TGTGCCAGCAGAGAAGACAGGGTGAGCACTGAAACTTTCTTT. Residues: CASREDRVSTETFF.

This CDR3 reads CASSPPPSGNYGYTF. For the CDR3, the DNA is TGTGCCAGCTCACCACCGCCCAGCGGTAACTATGGCTACACCTTC. The gene calls are TRBV18 and TRBJ1-2; D is unclear. V lost 0 bases to trimming and J lost 1 base, with 9 bases between them. Looked up from germline, CDR1 is KGHSH and CDR2 is LQKENI. The CDR3 has 15 amino acids.

This clonotype was seen only a few times. This chain links TRBV20-1 with TRBJ1-1; TRBD1 might be the D (5 bases). The V end lost 1 base, the J end lost 5 bases, and 14 bases lay between the germline ends. The CDR3 is 14 residues long. Germline V gene sequence: CDR1 DFQATT, CDR2 SNEGSKA (reference sequence). The CDR3 reads CSARVGGGTTEAFF. The CDR3, as DNA: TGCAGTGCTAGAGTCGGCGGGGGAACAACTGAAGCTTTCTTT.

Only a few counts were recorded for this clonotype. V gene TRBV7-8 combines with J gene TRBJ1-4; 8 bases match TRBD1. This CDR3 spans 16 amino acids. The junction had 9 bases not matched to a gene; V was cut back by 5 bases and J by 4 bases. Per the germline V gene, CDR1 is SGHVS and CDR2 is FQNEAQ. The CDR3 bases are TGTGCCAGCAGCCCACCCTGGACAGGGAATAATGAAAAACTGTTTTTT. Translation gives CASSPPWTGNNEKLFF.

This clonotype was seen more than once but under ten times. This chain links TRBV7-9 with TRBJ2-3, with 10 bases aligning to TRBD1. V shed 4 bases and J 14 bases; nucleotides not matched to a gene: 6. This CDR3 is 12 amino acids long. CDR1 and CDR2 (germline): SEHNR, FQNEAQ (reference sequence). The CDR3 protein is CASSYRQGARYF. The CDR3, as DNA: TGTGCCAGCAGCTATCGACAGGGGGCAAGGTATTTT.

CDR3 sequence reads: CASSSLAGKNIQYF. CDR3 nucleotides: TGTGCCAGCAGCTCATTAGCGGGGAAAAACATTCAGTACTTC. The chain carries TRBV6-5 and TRBJ2-4; 8 positions agree with TRBD2. Germline-derived CDR1 and CDR2 are MNHEY and SVGAGI. Losses at the gene ends were 6 bases for V and 4 bases for J; bases not matched to a gene: 5. The CDR3 has 14 amino acids.

This clonotype was observed a handful of times. J is TRBJ1-6 and V is TRBV20-1; TRBD1 might be the D (6 bases). CDR3 size: 15 residues. The germline V gene encodes CDR1 DFQATT and CDR2 SNEGSKA (reference sequence). Trimming took 3 bases from V and 14 from J, leaving 23 bases between them. The CDR3 region has the DNA TGCAGTGCTAGCCCCGGGACACCTTACGTTGGAACCCTCCACTTT. Residues: CSASPGTPYVGTLHF.

This sequence joins TRBV27 and TRBJ2-1, with 8 bases that match TRBD1. V lost 3 bases to trimming and J lost 2 bases; unmatched junction nucleotides: 18. CDR1 is MNHEY and CDR2 is SMNVEV in the germline V gene (reference sequence). The CDR3 covers 20 residues. In DNA form, the CDR3 reads TGTGCCAGCAGTTTGTCGGTTTTACCGACAGGGGTGGGCACCTACAATGAGCAGTTCTTC. Protein product: CASSLSVLPTGVGTYNEQFF.

The chain combines TRBV9 with TRBJ2-7; D is uncertain. Trimming took 2 bases from V and 4 from J, leaving 10 bases between them. The CDR3 length is 13 residues. The V gene's germline CDR1 is SGDLS and CDR2 YYNGEE. CDR3 sequence (DNA): TGTGCCAGCAGCGTTAGCCCAGAGTACGAGCAGTACTTC. Translation gives CASSVSPEYEQYF.

The J gene is TRBJ1-2, the V gene TRBV20-1; D uncertain. CDR1 and CDR2 (germline): DFQATT, SNEGSKA (reference sequence). The CDR3 runs to 13 residues. V was cut by 1 base and J by 4 bases, with 10 bases left in between. CDR3 loop: CSARGPAGYGYTF. The CDR3 region has the DNA TGCAGTGCTAGAGGGCCAGCGGGCTATGGCTACACCTTC.

V usage is TRBV6-5 and J usage is TRBJ1-4; D is unclear. In germline, CDR1 is MNHEY, CDR2 SVGAGI. Deletions cut 0 bases from V and 8 bases from J, with 10 bases between. This CDR3 region has 14 residues. The CDR3 coding sequence is TGTGCCAGCAGTTACTCCGCCAATCAAGAAAAACTGTTTTTT. It yields the protein CASSYSANQEKLFF.